The entry below describes one T cell receptor (beta chain). The sample belongs to a study of control samples from healthy donors and cancer patients. Trimming took off 4 bases at V and 2 bases at J, with 15 bases between the two ends. Germline V gene lookup returns CDR1 MDHEN and CDR2 SYDVKM. CDR3 length: 15 amino acids. TCRdb keeps only in-frame clones here, not all; method: immunoSEQ multiplex PCR. The sample lists 100,000 to 150,000 clones; around 90% were seen once. The sequenced sample consisted of blood. The chain combines TRBV28 with TRBJ2-7; TRBD2 is a possible D gene (5 bases). The receptor's source is a young man in good health. The CDR3 bases are TGTGCCAGCAGTTACTATGGAGGCGGAGCCTACGAGCAGTACTTC. This encodes CASSYYGGGAYEQYF.